The entry that follows covers one TCR beta chain sequence. This sample was included in a study of blood T cell repertoires in COVID-19. At the level of the study: PBMCs, B-cell-depleted T cells, or T cells provided the cDNA or gDNA that made up the material.

This CDR3 is 13 amino acids long. The V gene lost 5 bases and the J gene lost 5 bases, with 11 bases spanning the gap. Germline V gene data show CDR1 as LGHNT and CDR2 as FRNRAP. Enrolment of Seattle patients took place during active infection, and they were followed longitudinally. Authors' methods: Amplification with reference gene primers provided the estimates of nucleated cell counts. The data were produced by immunoSEQ multiplex PCR, yet TCRdb's version contains in-frame clones alone and is incomplete. Clone size and V and J calls were adopted from that table, with D and trimming inferred from the DNA. The data show a few hundred thousand clones, 88% seen once.

The sample consisted of peripheral blood. This sequence originates from a man in his forties or fifties with COVID-19, enrolled during active disease. The V gene is TRBV12-5, the J gene TRBJ2-3, with D possibly matching TRBD1 (5 bases). DNA for the CDR3: TGTGCTAGTGGTCCCACAGGCGTAGATACGCAGTATTTT. Protein product: CASGPTGVDTQYF.